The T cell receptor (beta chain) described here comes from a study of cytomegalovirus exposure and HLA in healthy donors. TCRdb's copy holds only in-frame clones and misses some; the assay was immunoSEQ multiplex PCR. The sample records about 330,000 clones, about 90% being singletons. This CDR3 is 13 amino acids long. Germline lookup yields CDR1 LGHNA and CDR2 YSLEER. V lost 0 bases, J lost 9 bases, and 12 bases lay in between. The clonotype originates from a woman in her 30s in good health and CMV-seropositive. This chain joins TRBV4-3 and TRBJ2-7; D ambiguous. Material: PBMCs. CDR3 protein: CASSQDGVLGQYF. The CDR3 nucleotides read TGCGCCAGCAGCCAAGATGGGGTGTTAGGGCAGTACTTC.